This TCR beta chain emerged from a study of CD8+ T cells in alopecia areata. Notes on this clone: Different DNA sequences within this sample yield the same CDR3.

In each case, RNA was isolated and then reverse transcribed into cDNA as the sequencing template. Sequencing used immunoSEQ multiplex PCR; TCRdb keeps in-frame clones, though not all of them. Found here are over 150,000 clones, about 61% of them singletons; the top ten hold over 4%. What was sequenced was CD8+ T cells sorted from blood. This TCR was recovered from a human donor in good health.

The CDR3 reads CSVTGHTGELFF. The CDR3 bases are TGCAGCGTTACGGGTCACACCGGGGAGCTGTTTTTT. The rearrangement links TRBV29-1 to TRBJ2-2; D is undetermined. Germline assignment: CDR1 SQVTM and CDR2 ANQGSEA. The CDR3 is made up of 12 amino acids. V was clipped by 5 bases and J by 3 bases, with 7 bases between them.